This T cell receptor beta chain was sequenced for a study of CD8 T cells in ankylosing spondylitis. TCRdb re-derived calls from the 5' RACE reads in MiXCR, one entry per CDR3 protein. The data hold a few hundred thousand distinct CDR3 sequences, with approximately 22% observed a single time. V lost 1 base, J lost 13 bases, and 11 bases lay in between. The germline V gene has CDR1 SGHAT and CDR2 FQNNGV. This CDR3 region has 12 residues. The sequenced sample was blood, either unsorted or a sorted T cell fraction (not recorded which). This TCR was sampled from a male donor with ankylosing spondylitis or in good health (not recorded which). The genes are TRBV11-2 and TRBJ2-1; tentative D call: TRBD1 (5 bases). The CDR3 nucleotides read TGTGCCAGCAGCTTAGGGACACCGGGCCAGTTCTTC. Its protein is CASSLGTPGQFF.